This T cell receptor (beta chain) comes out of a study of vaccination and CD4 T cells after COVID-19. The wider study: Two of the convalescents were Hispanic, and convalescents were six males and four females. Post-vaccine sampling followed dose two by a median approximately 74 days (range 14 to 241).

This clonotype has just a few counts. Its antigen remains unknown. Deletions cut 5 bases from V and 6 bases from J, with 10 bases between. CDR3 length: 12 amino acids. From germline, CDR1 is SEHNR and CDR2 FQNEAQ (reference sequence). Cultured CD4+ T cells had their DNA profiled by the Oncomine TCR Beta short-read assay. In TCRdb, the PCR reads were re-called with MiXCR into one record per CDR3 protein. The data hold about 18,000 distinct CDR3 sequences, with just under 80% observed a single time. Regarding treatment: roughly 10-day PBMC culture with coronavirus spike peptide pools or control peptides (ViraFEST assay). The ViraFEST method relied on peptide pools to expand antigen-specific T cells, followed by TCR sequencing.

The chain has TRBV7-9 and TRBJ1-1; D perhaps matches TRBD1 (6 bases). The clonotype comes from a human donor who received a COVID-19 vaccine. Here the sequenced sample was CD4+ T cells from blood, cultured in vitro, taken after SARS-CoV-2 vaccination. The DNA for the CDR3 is TGTGCCAGCAGCATCCAGGGGCCTGAAGCTTTCTTT. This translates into CASSIQGPEAFF.